The 9 T cell receptor beta chains given below trace back to one sample, sequenced in a study of blood T cell repertoires in COVID-19. The method was immunoSEQ multiplex PCR; TCRdb's version includes in-frame clones alone and lacks a portion of them. The sample holds fewer than 110,000 clones; more than 70% are singletons and the top ten take 3.5% to 4%. Sequencing was performed on peripheral blood. These receptors were taken from a woman aged 55-70 years with acute or convalescent COVID-19.

The chain couples TRBV6-5 to TRBJ1-4; 9 bases agree with TRBD1. Trimming removed 6 bases from V and 10 bases from J; junction bases left unmatched: 6. Germline V gene data show CDR1 as MNHEY and CDR2 as SVGAGI. This CDR3 contains 13 residues. CDR3 DNA: TGTGCCAGCAGCCCGACAGGGGGGGGAAAACTGTTTTTT. Translated: CASSPTGGGKLFF.

This chain uses TRBV7-9 with TRBJ1-4, with TRBD1 matching 7 bases. The V gene end was trimmed by 5 bases and the J gene end by 8 bases; junction bases not matched to a gene: 11. In germline, CDR1 is SEHNR, CDR2 FQNEAQ (reference sequence). This CDR3 region has 15 residues. CDR3 DNA sequence: TGTGCCAGCAGCACATTGGAGGGGGCTGGGGAAAAACTGTTTTTT. This gives the protein CASSTLEGAGEKLFF.

The chain links TRBV5-1 to TRBJ1-6; the D is unclear. The CDR3 consists of 16 residues. The V end lost 4 bases, the J end lost 3 bases, and 14 bases lay between the germline ends. In germline, CDR1 is SGHRS, CDR2 YFSETQ. The CDR3 sequence is CASSPDRLYYNSPLHF. Written as DNA, the CDR3 is TGCGCCAGCAGCCCAGACCGACTGTACTATAATTCACCCCTCCACTTT.

The chain combines TRBV3-1 (or the pseudogene TRBV3-2) with TRBJ1-2; TRBD1 aligns across 9 bases. The V gene end was trimmed by 4 bases and the J gene end by 4 bases; junction bases not matched to a gene: 7. The CDR3 contains 15 residues. The germline V gene encodes CDR1 LGHDT and CDR2 YNNKEL (reference sequence). DNA for the CDR3: TGTGCCAGCAGCCTAGGGACAGGGTCTAGCTATGGCTACACCTTC. It is translated as CASSLGTGSSYGYTF.

V and J are TRBV7-9 and TRBJ1-4; D is possibly TRBD1 (6 bases). Trimming cost V 5 bases and J 2 bases, with 12 bases left between them. Germline CDR1 and CDR2: SEHNR and FQNEAQ (reference sequence). This CDR3 has 15 residues. This chain's CDR3 is CASSPAGATNEKLFF. The CDR3 bases are TGTGCCAGCAGCCCCGCAGGGGCGACTAATGAAAAACTGTTTTTT.

The chain carries TRBV5-4 and TRBJ1-1; a possible D gene is TRBD1 (6 bases). V lost 0 bases and J 4 bases, leaving 10 bases between the germline ends. CDR1 and CDR2 from the germline V gene are SGHNT and YYREEE (reference sequence). This CDR3 contains 14 residues. DNA of the CDR3: TGTGCCAGCAGCTTGGCCGGGGGGCGCACTGAAGCTTTCTTT. It yields the protein CASSLAGGRTEAFF. The full variable domain, with the rest looked up from reference TRBV5-4 and TRBJ1-1, is ETGVTQSPTHLIKTRGQQVTLRCSSQSGHNTVSWYQQALGQGPQFIFQYYREEENGRGNFPPRFSGLQFPNYSSELNVNALELDDSALYLCASSLAGGRTEAFFGQGTRLTVV.

The chain is built from TRBV5-6 and TRBJ2-2; 7 nucleotides match TRBD1. CDR3 length: 16 residues. CDR1 and CDR2 from the germline V gene are SGHDT and YYEEEE. Germline trimming cut 5 bases from V and 0 bases from J; bases unmatched to any gene: 7. CDR3 bases: TGTGCCAGCAGTACAGGGGCCCTTACGAACACCGGGGAGCTGTTTTTT. This codes for CASSTGALTNTGELFF.

The chain carries TRBV28 and TRBJ2-2, with D tentatively TRBD2 (6 bases). V lost 7 bases and J 3 bases, leaving 15 bases between the germline ends. CDR3 length: 15 amino acids. The germline V gene has CDR1 MDHEN and CDR2 SYDVKM. As DNA, the CDR3 is TGTGCCAGCATTTGGGGTGGGACTTACACCGGGGAGCTGTTTTTT. This gives the protein CASIWGGTYTGELFF. Looking up the rest from reference TRBV28 and TRBJ2-2 gives the full variable domain: DVKVTQSSRYLVKRTGEKVFLECVQDMDHENMFWYRQDPGLGLRLIYFSYDVKMKEKGDIPEGYSVSREKKERFSLILESASTNQTSMYLCASIWGGTYTGELFFGEGSRLTVL.

This clone was seen only a few times. This chain joins TRBV20-1 and TRBJ1-5; no reliable D call. Trimming left V 3 bases short and J 5 bases short, with 14 bases between. This CDR3 has 14 amino acids. Looked up from germline, CDR1 is DFQATT and CDR2 is SNEGSKA (reference sequence). This chain's CDR3 is CSASLLEGYQPQHF. CDR3 in DNA: TGCAGTGCTAGTCTCCTGGAGGGTTATCAGCCCCAGCATTTT.